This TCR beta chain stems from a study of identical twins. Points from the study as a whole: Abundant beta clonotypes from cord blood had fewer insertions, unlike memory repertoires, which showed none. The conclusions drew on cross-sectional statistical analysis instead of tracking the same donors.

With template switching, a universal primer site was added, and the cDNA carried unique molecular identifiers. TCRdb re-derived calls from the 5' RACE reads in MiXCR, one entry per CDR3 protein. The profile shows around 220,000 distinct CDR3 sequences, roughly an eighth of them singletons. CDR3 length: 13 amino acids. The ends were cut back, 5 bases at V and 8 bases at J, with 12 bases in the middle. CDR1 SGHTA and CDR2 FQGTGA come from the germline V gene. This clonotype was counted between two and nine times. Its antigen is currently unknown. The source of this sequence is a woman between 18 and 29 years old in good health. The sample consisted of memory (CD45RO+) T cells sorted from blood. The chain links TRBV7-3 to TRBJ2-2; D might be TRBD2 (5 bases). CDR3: CASSRDERGELFF. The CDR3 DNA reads TGTGCCAGCAGCCGAGACGAGCGGGGGGAGCTGTTTTTT.